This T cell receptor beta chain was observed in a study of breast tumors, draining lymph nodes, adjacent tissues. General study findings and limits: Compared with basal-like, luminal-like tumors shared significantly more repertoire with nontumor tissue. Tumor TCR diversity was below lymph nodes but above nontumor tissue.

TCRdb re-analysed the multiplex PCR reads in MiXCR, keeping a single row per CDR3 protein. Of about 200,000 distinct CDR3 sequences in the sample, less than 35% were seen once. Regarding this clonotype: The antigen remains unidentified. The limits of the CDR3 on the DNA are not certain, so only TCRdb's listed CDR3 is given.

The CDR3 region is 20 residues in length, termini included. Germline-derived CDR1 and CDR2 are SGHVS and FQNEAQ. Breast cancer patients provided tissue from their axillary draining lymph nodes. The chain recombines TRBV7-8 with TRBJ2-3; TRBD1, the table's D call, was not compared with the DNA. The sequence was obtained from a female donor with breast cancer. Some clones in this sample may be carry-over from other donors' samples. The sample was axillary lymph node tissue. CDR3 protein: CASSFYICSARGQSTDTQYF.